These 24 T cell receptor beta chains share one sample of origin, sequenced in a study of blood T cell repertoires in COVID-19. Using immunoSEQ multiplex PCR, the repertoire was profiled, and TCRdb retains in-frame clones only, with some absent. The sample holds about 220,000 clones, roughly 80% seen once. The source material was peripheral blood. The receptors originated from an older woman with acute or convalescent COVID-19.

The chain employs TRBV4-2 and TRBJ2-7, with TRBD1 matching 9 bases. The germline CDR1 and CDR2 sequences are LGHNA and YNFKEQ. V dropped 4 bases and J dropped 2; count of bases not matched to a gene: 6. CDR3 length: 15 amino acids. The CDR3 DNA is TGTGCCAGCAGCCCGACGGACAGGGGACCCTACGAGCAGTACTTC. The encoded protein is CASSPTDRGPYEQYF.

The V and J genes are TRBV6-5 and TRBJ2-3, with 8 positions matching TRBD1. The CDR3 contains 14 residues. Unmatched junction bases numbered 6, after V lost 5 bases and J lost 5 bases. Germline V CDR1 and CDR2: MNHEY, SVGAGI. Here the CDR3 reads CASSTQGGLDTQYF. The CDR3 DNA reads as TGTGCCAGCAGTACACAGGGGGGATTAGATACGCAGTATTTT.

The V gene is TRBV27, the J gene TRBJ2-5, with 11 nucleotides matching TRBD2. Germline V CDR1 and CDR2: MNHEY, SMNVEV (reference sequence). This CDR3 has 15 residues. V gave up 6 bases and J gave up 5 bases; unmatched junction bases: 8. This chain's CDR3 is CASRLAGGPYETQYF. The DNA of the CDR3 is TGTGCCAGCAGGTTAGCGGGGGGGCCGTATGAGACCCAGTACTTC.

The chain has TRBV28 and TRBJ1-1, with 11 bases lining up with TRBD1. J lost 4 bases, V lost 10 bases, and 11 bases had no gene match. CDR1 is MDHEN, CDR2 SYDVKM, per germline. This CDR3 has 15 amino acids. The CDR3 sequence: CATTGTGGMITEAFF. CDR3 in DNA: TGTGCCACCACGGGGACAGGGGGGATGATCACTGAAGCTTTCTTT.

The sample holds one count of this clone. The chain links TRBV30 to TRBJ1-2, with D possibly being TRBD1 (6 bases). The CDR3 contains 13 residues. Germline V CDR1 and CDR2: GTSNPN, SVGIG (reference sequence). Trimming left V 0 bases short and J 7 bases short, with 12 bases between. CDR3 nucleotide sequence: TGTGCCTGGAGTGTAAACAGGGCGGTTGGCTACACCTTC. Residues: CAWSVNRAVGYTF.

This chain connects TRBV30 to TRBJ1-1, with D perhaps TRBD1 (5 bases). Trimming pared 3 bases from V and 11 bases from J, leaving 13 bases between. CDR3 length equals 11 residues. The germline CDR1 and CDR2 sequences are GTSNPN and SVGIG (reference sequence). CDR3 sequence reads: CAWSHDSPAFF. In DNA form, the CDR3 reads TGTGCCTGGAGCCACGACAGTCCCGCTTTCTTT.

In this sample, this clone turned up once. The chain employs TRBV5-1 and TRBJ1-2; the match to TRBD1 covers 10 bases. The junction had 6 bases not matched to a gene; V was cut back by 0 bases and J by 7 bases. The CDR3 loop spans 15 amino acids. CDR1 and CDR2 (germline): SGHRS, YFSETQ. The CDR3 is CASSLEGQGTAGYTF. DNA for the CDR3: TGCGCCAGCAGCTTGGAGGGACAGGGGACTGCTGGCTACACCTTC.

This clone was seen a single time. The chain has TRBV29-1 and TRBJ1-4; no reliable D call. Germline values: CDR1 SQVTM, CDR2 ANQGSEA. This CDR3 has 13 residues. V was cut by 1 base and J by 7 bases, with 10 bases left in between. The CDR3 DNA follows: TGCAGCGTTGAAGTAGGGAGTGGTGAAAAACTGTTTTTT. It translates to CSVEVGSGEKLFF.

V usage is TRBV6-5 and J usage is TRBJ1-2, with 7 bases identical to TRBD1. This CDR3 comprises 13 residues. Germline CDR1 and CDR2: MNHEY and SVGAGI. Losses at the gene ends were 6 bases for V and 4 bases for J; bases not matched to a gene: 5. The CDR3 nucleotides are TGTGCCAGCAGAGAGACAGGGCGCTATGGCTACACCTTC. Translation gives CASRETGRYGYTF.

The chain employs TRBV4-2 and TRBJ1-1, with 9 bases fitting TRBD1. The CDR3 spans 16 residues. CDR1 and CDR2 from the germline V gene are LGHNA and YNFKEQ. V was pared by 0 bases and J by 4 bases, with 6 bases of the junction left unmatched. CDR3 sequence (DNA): TGTGCCAGCAGCCAAGATTGGACAGGGGCGCTCACTGAAGCTTTCTTT. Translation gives CASSQDWTGALTEAFF.

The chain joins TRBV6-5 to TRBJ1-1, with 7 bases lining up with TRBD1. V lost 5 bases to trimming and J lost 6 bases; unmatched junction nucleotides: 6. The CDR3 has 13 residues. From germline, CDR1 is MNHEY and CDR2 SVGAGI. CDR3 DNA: TGTGCCAGCAGTCTCGACAGGGCCGCTGAAGCTTTCTTT. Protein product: CASSLDRAAEAFF.

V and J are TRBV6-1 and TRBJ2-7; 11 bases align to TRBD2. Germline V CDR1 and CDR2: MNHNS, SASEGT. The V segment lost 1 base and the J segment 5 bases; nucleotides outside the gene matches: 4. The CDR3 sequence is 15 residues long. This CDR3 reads CASSEVTSGADEQYF. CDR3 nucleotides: TGTGCCAGCAGTGAAGTGACTAGCGGGGCCGACGAGCAGTACTTC.

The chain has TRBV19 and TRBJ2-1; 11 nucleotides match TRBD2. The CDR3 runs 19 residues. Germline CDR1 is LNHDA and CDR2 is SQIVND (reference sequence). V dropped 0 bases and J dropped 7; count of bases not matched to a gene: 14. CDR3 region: CASSIDLPSLAGGRNEQFF. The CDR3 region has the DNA TGTGCCAGTAGTATAGATCTCCCCTCATTAGCGGGGGGGCGAAATGAGCAGTTCTTC.

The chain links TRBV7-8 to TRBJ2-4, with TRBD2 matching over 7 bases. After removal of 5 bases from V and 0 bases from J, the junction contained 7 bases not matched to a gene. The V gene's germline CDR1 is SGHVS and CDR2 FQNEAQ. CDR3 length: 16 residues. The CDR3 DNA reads TGTGCCAGCAGCGCCGGGGGGAGAGGAGCCAAAAACATTCAGTACTTC. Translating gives CASSAGGRGAKNIQYF.

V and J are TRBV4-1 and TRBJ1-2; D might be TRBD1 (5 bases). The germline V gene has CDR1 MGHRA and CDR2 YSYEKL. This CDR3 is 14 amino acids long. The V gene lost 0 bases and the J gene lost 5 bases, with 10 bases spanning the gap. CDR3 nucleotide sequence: TGCGCCAGCAGCCAAGAAGGTCAGGGATATGGCTACACCTTC. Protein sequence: CASSQEGQGYGYTF.

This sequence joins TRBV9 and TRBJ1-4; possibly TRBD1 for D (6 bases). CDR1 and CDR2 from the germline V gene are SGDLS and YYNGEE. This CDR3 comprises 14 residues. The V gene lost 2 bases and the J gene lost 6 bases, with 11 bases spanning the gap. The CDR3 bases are TGTGCCAGCAGCGTCAGGGGTGGGTATGAAAAACTGTTTTTT. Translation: CASSVRGGYEKLFF. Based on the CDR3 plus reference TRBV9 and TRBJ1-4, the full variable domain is DSGVTQTPKHLITATGQRVTLRCSPRSGDLSVYWYQQSLDQGLQFLIQYYNGEERAKGNILERFSAQQFPDLHSELNLSSLELGDSALYFCASSVRGGYEKLFFGSGTQLSVL.

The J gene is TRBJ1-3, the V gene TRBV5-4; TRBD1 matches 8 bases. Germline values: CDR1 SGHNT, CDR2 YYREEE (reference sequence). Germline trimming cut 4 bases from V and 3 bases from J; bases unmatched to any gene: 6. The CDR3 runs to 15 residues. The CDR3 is CASSRGQDYGNTIYF. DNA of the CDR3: TGTGCCAGCAGCCGGGGACAGGACTATGGAAACACCATATATTTT.

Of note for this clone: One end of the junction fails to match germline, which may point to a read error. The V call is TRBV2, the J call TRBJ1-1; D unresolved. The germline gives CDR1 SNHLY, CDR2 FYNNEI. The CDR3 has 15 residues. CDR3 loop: CASSEGRSMGTEAFF. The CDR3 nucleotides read TGTGCCAGCAGCGAAGGGAGGTCTATGGGCACTGAAGCTTTCTTT.

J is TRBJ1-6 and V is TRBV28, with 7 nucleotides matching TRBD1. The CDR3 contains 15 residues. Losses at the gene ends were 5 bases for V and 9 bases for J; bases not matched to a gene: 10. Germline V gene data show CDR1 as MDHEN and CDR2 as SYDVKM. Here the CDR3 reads CASSRTGARGSPLHF. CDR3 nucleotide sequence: TGTGCCAGCAGTCGAACAGGGGCCCGTGGTTCACCCCTCCACTTT.

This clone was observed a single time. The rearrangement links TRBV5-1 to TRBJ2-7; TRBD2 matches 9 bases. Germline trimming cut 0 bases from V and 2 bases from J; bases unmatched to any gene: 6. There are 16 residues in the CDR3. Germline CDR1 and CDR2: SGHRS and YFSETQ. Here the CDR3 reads CASSLGGGASTYEQYF. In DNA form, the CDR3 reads TGCGCCAGCAGCTTGGGCGGGGGGGCCAGCACCTACGAGCAGTACTTC.

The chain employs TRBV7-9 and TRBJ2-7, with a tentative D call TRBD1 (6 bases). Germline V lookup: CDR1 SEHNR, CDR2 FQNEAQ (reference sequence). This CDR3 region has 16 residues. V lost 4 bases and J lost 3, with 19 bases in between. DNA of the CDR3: TGTGCCAGCAGCTCTCCGGGCGCAGGGGAAAACTACGAGCAGTACTTC. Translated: CASSSPGAGENYEQYF.

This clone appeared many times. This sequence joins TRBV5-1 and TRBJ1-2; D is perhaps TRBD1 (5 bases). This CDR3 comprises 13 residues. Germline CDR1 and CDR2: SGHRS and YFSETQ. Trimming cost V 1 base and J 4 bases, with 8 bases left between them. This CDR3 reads CASSLSGGYGYTF. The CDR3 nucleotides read TGCGCCAGCAGCTTGTCCGGGGGCTATGGCTACACCTTC.

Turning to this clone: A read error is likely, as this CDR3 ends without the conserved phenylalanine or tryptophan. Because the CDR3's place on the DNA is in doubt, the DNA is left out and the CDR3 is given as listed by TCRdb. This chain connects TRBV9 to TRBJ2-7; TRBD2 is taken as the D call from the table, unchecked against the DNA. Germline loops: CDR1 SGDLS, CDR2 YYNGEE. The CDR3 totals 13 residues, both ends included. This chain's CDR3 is CASSVASGLFPQG.

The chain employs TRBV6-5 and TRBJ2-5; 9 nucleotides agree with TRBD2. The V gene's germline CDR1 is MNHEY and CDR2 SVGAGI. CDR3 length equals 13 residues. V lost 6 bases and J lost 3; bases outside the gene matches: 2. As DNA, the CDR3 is TGTGCCAGCAGGGCGGGGGGGGAAGAGACCCAGTACTTC. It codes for CASRAGGEETQYF.